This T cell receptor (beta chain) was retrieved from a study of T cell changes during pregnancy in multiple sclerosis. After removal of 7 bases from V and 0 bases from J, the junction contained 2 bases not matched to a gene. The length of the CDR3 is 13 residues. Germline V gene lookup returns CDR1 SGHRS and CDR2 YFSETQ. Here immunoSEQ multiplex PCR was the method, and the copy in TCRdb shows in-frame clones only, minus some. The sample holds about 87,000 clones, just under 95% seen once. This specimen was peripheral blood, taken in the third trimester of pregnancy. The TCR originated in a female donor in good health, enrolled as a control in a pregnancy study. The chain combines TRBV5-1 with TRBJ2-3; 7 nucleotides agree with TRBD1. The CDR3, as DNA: TGCGCCAGCCGGGACAGAAGCACAGATACGCAGTATTTT. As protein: CASRDRSTDTQYF.